This passage covers 4 T cell receptor beta chains from one sample sequenced in a study of T cell responses to AZD1222 COVID-19 vaccine. This table comes from immunoSEQ multiplex PCR, and its TCRdb copy is limited to in-frame clones, with some not included. The sample includes 150,000 or so clones, more than 75% seen only once; the top ten take roughly 4.5%. The source material was peripheral blood, sampled on day 0 of MenACWY control vaccination. These receptors came from an adult in good health.

CDR3 bases: TGTGCCAGCAGCCGCGGGGCACAGGGGGCGCGAGGGCAGCCCCAGCATTTT. Amino acids: CASSRGAQGARGQPQHF. The chain recombines TRBV3-1 (or the pseudogene TRBV3-2) with TRBJ1-5; 9 nucleotides agree with TRBD1. The germline gives CDR1 LGHDT, CDR2 YNNKEL (reference sequence). Trimming took 4 bases from V and 7 from J; bases not matched to a gene: 14. The CDR3 has 17 amino acids.

J is TRBJ2-1 and V is TRBV4-2; 10 bases agree with TRBD2. V lost 0 bases, J lost 4 bases, and 3 bases stayed unmatched. Germline V gives CDR1 LGHNA, CDR2 YNFKEQ. The CDR3 runs 16 residues. The CDR3 is CASSQEASGGYNEQFF. The CDR3 bases are TGTGCCAGCAGCCAAGAAGCTAGCGGGGGTTACAATGAGCAGTTCTTC.

The chain employs TRBV30 and TRBJ1-6, with no clear D. The CDR3 length is 14 residues. Germline V CDR1 and CDR2: GTSNPN, SVGIG (reference sequence). Trimming took 0 bases from V and 7 from J, leaving 10 bases between them. CDR3 sequence reads: CAWSVINSNSPLHF. The CDR3 DNA sequence: TGTGCCTGGAGTGTAATTAACTCGAATTCACCCCTCCACTTT.

The chain has TRBV6-6 and TRBJ2-2; D remains unclear. The V and J ends lost 7 bases and 8 bases respectively, with 11 bases between them. Germline V gene data show CDR1 as MNHNY and CDR2 as SVGAGI (reference sequence). The CDR3 totals 12 residues. The CDR3 region is CASTPRWGELFF. CDR3 bases: TGTGCCAGCACCCCCCGCTGGGGGGAGCTGTTTTTT.